The rows below give T cell receptor beta chains drawn from one sample of a study of blood T cell repertoires in COVID-19. Clones were sequenced by immunoSEQ multiplex PCR, and TCRdb holds only the in-frame ones, with some missing. The sample yields 200,000 to 300,000 clones, 85% to 90% seen once. Material: peripheral blood. Receptors originate from a man older than 75 with acute or convalescent COVID-19. Both conserved end residues are part of each CDR3. A D gene is named only where the DNA matches it firmly. Only some rows state a clone size, as once, few, many or a class for expanded clones.

CDR3 protein: CASSQVLGITGATSQETQYF; CDR3 DNA: TGCGCCAGCAGCCAAGTGTTAGGCATAACAGGGGCCACTTCCCAAGAGACCCAGTACTTC; V gene: TRBV4-3; J gene: TRBJ2-5; D gene: TRBD1; clone size: .
CDR3 protein: CASSPTSAEQYF; CDR3 DNA: TGTGCCAGCAGTCCTACTAGCGCCGAGCAGTACTTC; V gene: TRBV25-1; J gene: TRBJ2-7; D gene: TRBD2; clone size: .
CDR3 protein: CASSQQGKLQETQYF; CDR3 DNA: TGTGCCAGCAGCCAACAGGGCAAGCTTCAAGAGACCCAGTACTTC; V gene: TRBV14; J gene: TRBJ2-5; D gene: .; clone size: .
CDR3 protein: CASSLGQVSNTGELFF; CDR3 DNA: TGTGCCAGCAGCTTAGGACAGGTCTCGAACACCGGGGAGCTGTTTTTT; V gene: TRBV7-6; J gene: TRBJ2-2; D gene: .; clone size: .
CDR3 protein: CASRGASGVSYEQYF; CDR3 DNA: TGTGCCAGCAGGGGGGCCTCCGGGGTCTCCTACGAGCAGTACTTC; V gene: TRBV6-6; J gene: TRBJ2-7; D gene: .; clone size: once
CDR3 protein: CAIGPGQRSGANVLTF; CDR3 DNA: TGTGCCATCGGGCCGGGACAGCGCTCTGGGGCCAACGTCCTGACTTTC; V gene: TRBV10-3; J gene: TRBJ2-6; D gene: TRBD1; clone size: .
CDR3 protein: CASSYSSGRAFTYNEQFF; CDR3 DNA: TGTGCCAGCAGTTACTCTAGCGGGAGGGCCTTTACCTACAATGAGCAGTTCTTC; V gene: TRBV27; J gene: TRBJ2-1; D gene: TRBD2; clone size: .
CDR3 protein: CASSPPTNTEAFF; CDR3 DNA: TGTGCCAGCTCACCACCGACAAACACTGAAGCTTTCTTT; V gene: TRBV18; J gene: TRBJ1-1; D gene: .; clone size: .
CDR3 protein: CASSVSGRKSSYNEQFF; CDR3 DNA: TGTGCCAGCAGCGTGAGCGGGAGGAAAAGCTCCTACAATGAGCAGTTCTTC; V gene: TRBV9; J gene: TRBJ2-1; D gene: TRBD2; clone size: .
CDR3 protein: CASSVGQGQSYEQYF; CDR3 DNA: TGCGCCAGCAGCGTGGGACAGGGGCAATCCTACGAGCAGTACTTC; V gene: TRBV5-1; J gene: TRBJ2-7; D gene: TRBD1; clone size: .
CDR3 protein: CASSPITGRLETQYF; CDR3 DNA: TGTGCCAGCAGCCCTATTACAGGGAGACTAGAGACCCAGTACTTC; V gene: TRBV11-1; J gene: TRBJ2-5; D gene: .; clone size: .
CDR3 protein: CASSPTGRQLFF; CDR3 DNA: TGTGCCAGCAGCCCGACCGGGAGGCAGCTGTTTTTT; V gene: TRBV9; J gene: TRBJ1-4; D gene: .; clone size: .
CDR3 protein: CASSQELTVRTGELFF; CDR3 DNA: TGCGCCAGCAGCCAAGAATTGACAGTGAGAACCGGGGAGCTGTTTTTT; V gene: TRBV4-1; J gene: TRBJ2-2; D gene: .; clone size: .
CDR3 protein: CASRDRINTGELFF; CDR3 DNA: TGTGCCAGCCGGGACAGGATAAACACCGGGGAGCTGTTTTTT; V gene: TRBV19; J gene: TRBJ2-2; D gene: TRBD1; clone size: .
CDR3 protein: CATSREKLAGRRQETQYF; CDR3 DNA: TGTGCCACCAGCAGAGAAAAGCTAGCGGGCCGTAGGCAAGAGACCCAGTACTTC; V gene: TRBV15; J gene: TRBJ2-5; D gene: TRBD2; clone size: once
CDR3 protein: CASSMTGREETQYF; CDR3 DNA: TGTGCCAGTAGTATGACCGGGAGAGAAGAGACCCAGTACTTC; V gene: TRBV19; J gene: TRBJ2-5; D gene: .; clone size: .
CDR3 protein: CASSQGSGRADEQFF; CDR3 DNA: TGTGCCAGCAGCCAAGGGAGCGGGAGGGCCGATGAGCAGTTCTTC; V gene: TRBV4-2; J gene: TRBJ2-1; D gene: TRBD2; clone size: .
CDR3 protein: CASSDGNSYEQYF; CDR3 DNA: TGTGCCAGCTCAGACGGGAATTCCTACGAGCAGTACTTC; V gene: TRBV18; J gene: TRBJ2-7; D gene: .; clone size: .
CDR3 protein: CASSSQGASYNEQFF; CDR3 DNA: TGTGCCAGCAGTTCACAGGGGGCCTCTTACAATGAGCAGTTCTTC; V gene: TRBV6-6; J gene: TRBJ2-1; D gene: TRBD1; clone size: .
CDR3 protein: CASSWAGTGYGYTF; CDR3 DNA: TGTGCCAGCAGTTGGGCCGGGACAGGCTATGGCTACACCTTC; V gene: TRBV6-5; J gene: TRBJ1-2; D gene: TRBD1; clone size: once
CDR3 protein: CASSLVRSNQPQHF; CDR3 DNA: TGTGCCAGCAGCTTGGTGAGGAGCAATCAGCCCCAGCATTTT; V gene: TRBV5-6; J gene: TRBJ1-5; D gene: .; clone size: .
CDR3 protein: CASSNPGQGLTDTQYF; CDR3 DNA: TGTGCCAGCAGTAACCCGGGACAGGGCCTCACAGATACGCAGTATTTT; V gene: TRBV27; J gene: TRBJ2-3; D gene: TRBD1; clone size: few
CDR3 protein: CASSLSSGGAGDTQYF; CDR3 DNA: TGTGCCAGCAGCTTATCTAGCGGGGGGGCGGGAGATACGCAGTATTTT; V gene: TRBV11-1; J gene: TRBJ2-3; D gene: TRBD2; clone size: .
CDR3 protein: CASSQSAGLETQYF; CDR3 DNA: TGTGCCAGCAGCCAATCAGCTGGTTTGGAGACCCAGTACTTC; V gene: TRBV16; J gene: TRBJ2-5; D gene: .; clone size: .
CDR3 protein: CASRLPRTTLAKNIQYF; CDR3 DNA: TGTGCAAGTCGCTTACCCCGGACAACGCTAGCCAAAAACATTCAGTACTTC; V gene: TRBV12-2; J gene: TRBJ2-4; D gene: .; clone size: .
CDR3 protein: CASSPPSPGPPQYF; CDR3 DNA: TGTGCCAGCAGTCCCCCCAGCCCAGGTCCTCCGCAGTATTTT; V gene: TRBV6-6; J gene: TRBJ2-3; D gene: .; clone size: .
CDR3 protein: CATSGGTSTDTQYF; CDR3 DNA: TGTGCCACCAGCGGGGGGACTAGCACAGATACGCAGTATTTT; V gene: TRBV6-5; J gene: TRBJ2-3; D gene: TRBD2; clone size: .
CDR3 protein: CASSVGGKVAYEQYF; CDR3 DNA: TGTGCCAGCAGTGTGGGAGGAAAAGTGGCCTACGAGCAGTACTTC; V gene: TRBV28; J gene: TRBJ2-7; D gene: .; clone size: once